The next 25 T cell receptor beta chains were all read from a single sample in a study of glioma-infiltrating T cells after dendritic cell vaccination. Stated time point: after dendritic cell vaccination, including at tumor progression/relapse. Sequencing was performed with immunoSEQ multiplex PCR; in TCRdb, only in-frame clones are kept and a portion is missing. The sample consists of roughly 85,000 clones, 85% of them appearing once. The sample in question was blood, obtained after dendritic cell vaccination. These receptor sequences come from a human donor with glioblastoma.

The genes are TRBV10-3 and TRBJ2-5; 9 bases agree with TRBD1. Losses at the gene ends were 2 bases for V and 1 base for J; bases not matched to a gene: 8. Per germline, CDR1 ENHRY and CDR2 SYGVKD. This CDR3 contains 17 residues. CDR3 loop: CAISETGTGPLQETQYF. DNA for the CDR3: TGTGCCATCAGTGAGACCGGGACAGGGCCCCTCCAAGAGACCCAGTACTTC.

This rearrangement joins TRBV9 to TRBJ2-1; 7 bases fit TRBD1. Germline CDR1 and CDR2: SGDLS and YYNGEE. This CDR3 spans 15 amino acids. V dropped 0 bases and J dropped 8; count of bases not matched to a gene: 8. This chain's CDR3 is CASSVARGPADEQFF. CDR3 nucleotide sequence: TGTGCCAGCAGCGTAGCTAGGGGGCCTGCGGATGAGCAGTTCTTC.

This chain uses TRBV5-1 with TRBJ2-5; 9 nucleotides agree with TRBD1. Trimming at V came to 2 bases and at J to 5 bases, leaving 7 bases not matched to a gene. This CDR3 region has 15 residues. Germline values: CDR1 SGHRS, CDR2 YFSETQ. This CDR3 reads CASSFRDRESETQYF. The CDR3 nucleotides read TGCGCCAGCAGCTTCCGGGACAGGGAATCCGAGACCCAGTACTTC.

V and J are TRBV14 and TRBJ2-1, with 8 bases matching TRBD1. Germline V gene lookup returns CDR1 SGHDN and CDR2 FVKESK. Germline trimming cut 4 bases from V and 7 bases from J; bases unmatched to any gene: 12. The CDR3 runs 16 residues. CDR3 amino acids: CASSRYTGGRGNEQFF. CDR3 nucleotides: TGTGCCAGCAGCCGGTACACAGGGGGAAGGGGGAATGAGCAGTTCTTC. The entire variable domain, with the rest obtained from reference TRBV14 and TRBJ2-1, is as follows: EAGVTQFPSHSVIEKGQTVTLRCDPISGHDNLYWYRRVMGKEIKFLLHFVKESKQDESGMPNNRFLAERTGGTYSTLKVQPAELEDSGVYFCASSRYTGGRGNEQFFGPGTRLTVL.

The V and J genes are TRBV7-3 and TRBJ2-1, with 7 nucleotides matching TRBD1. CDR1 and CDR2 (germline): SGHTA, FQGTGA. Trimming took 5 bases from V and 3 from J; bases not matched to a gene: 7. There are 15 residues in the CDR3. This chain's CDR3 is CASSREGDSYNEQFF. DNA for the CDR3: TGTGCCAGCAGCCGCGAGGGGGACAGCTACAATGAGCAGTTCTTC.

The CDR3 here is CASTKQGRSYNEQFF. The CDR3 DNA is TGCGCCAGCACGAAACAGGGAAGGTCCTACAATGAGCAGTTCTTC. The rearrangement links TRBV5-1 to TRBJ2-1; possible D gene TRBD1, 6 bases. The V end was cut by 6 bases, the J end by 1 base, with 14 bases between. The CDR3 has 15 amino acids. Germline values: CDR1 SGHRS, CDR2 YFSETQ. The variable domain in full, completed from reference TRBV5-1 and TRBJ2-1, reads KAGVTQTPRYLIKTRGQQVTLSCSPISGHRSVSWYQQTPGQGLQFLFEYFSETQRNKGNFPGRFSGRQFSNSRSEMNVSTLELGDSALYLCASTKQGRSYNEQFFGPGTRLTVL.

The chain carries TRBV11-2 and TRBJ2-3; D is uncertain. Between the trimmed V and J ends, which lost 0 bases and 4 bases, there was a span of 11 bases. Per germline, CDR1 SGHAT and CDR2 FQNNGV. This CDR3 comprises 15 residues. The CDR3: CASSLDLVWADTQYF. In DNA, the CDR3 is TGTGCCAGCAGCTTAGACCTAGTATGGGCAGATACGCAGTATTTT.

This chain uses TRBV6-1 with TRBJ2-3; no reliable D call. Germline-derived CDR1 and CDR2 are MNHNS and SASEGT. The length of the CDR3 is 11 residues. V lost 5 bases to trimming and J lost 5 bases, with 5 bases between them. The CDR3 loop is CASSLIDTQYF. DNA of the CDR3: TGTGCCAGCAGTCTAATAGATACGCAGTATTTT.

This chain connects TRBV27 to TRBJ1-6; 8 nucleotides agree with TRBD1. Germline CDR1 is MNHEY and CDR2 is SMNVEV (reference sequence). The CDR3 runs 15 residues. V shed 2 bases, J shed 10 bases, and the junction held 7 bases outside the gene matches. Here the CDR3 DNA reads TGTGCCAGCAGTTTAAGGACAGGGAGTGGATCACCCCTCCACTTT. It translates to CASSLRTGSGSPLHF.

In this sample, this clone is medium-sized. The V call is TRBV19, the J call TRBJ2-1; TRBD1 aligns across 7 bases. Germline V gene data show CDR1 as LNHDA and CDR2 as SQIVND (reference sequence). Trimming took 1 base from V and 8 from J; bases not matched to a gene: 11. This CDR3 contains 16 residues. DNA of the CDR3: TGTGCCAGTAGTATAGGGCAAGGGGGCCCTTCGGATGAGCAGTTCTTC. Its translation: CASSIGQGGPSDEQFF.

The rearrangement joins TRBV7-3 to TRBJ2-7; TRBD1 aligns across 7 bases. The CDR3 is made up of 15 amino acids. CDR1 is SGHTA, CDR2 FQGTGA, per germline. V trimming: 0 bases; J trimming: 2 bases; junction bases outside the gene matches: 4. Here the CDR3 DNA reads TGTGCCAGCAGCTTAACCCCCGGGACAGCCTACGAGCAGTACTTC. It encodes CASSLTPGTAYEQYF.

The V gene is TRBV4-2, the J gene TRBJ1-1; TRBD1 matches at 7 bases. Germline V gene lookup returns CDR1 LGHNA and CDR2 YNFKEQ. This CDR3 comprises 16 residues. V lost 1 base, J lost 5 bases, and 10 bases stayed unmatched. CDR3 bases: TGTGCCAGCAGCCAAGGAGACAGGGAAGGGGGGACTGAAGCTTTCTTT. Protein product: CASSQGDREGGTEAFF.

CDR3 sequence (DNA): TGTGCCAGCAGTCACAGGGGGCGCCGTTACGAGCAGTACTTC. Its protein product is CASSHRGRRYEQYF. The rearrangement links TRBV28 to TRBJ2-7; 9 nucleotides agree with TRBD1. This CDR3 contains 14 residues. CDR1 is MDHEN, CDR2 SYDVKM, per germline. The trim removed 5 bases at V and 4 bases at J, leaving 6 bases unmatched.

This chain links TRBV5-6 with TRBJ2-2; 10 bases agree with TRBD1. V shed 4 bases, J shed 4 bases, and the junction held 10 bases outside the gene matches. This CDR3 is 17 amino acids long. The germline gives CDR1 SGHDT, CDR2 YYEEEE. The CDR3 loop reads CASSPTGTGASTGELFF. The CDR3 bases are TGTGCCAGCAGCCCCACCGGGACAGGGGCTTCCACCGGGGAGCTGTTTTTT.

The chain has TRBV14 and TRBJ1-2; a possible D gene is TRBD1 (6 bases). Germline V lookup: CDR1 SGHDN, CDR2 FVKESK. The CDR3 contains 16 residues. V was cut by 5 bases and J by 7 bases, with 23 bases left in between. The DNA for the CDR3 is TGTGCCAGCAGCGCTCAGGCGGGCCAGGGGTTGGGTGGCTACACCTTC. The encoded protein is CASSAQAGQGLGGYTF.

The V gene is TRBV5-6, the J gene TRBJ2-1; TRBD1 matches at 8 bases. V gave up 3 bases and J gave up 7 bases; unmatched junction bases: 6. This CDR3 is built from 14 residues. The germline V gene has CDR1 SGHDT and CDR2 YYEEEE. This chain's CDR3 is CASSSGGAWNEQFF. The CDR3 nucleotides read TGTGCCAGCAGCTCAGGGGGCGCTTGGAATGAGCAGTTCTTC. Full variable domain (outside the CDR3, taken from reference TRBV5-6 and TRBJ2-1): DAGVTQSPTHLIKTRGQQVTLRCSPKSGHDTVSWYQQALGQGPQFIFQYYEEEERQRGNFPDRFSGHQFPNYSSELNVNALLLGDSALYLCASSSGGAWNEQFFGPGTRLTVL.

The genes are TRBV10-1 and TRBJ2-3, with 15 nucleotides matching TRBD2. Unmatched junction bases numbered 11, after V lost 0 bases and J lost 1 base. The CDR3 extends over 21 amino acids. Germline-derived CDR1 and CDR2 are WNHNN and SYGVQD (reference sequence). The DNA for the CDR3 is TGCGCCAGCAGTGAGTCCAGGGGGGGACTAGCGGGAGGAACCGGCACAGATACGCAGTATTTT. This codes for CASSESRGGLAGGTGTDTQYF.

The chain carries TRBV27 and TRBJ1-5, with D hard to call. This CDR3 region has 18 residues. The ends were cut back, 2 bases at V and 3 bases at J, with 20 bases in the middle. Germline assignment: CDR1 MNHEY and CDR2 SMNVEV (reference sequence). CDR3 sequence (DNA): TGTGCCAGCAGTTTACATGGGCAAAGTCGGGAGAACAATCAGCCCCAGCATTTT. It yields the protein CASSLHGQSRENNQPQHF.

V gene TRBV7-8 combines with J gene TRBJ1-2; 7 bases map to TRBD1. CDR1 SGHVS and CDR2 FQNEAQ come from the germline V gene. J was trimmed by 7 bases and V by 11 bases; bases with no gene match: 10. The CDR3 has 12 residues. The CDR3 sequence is CAAAGGAVGYTF. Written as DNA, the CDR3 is TGTGCCGCGGCAGGGGGTGCCGTTGGCTACACCTTC.

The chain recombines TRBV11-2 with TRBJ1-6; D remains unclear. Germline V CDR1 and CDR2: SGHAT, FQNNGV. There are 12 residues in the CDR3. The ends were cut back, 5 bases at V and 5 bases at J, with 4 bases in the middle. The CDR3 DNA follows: TGTGCCAGCAGCGTCAATAATTCACCCCTCCACTTT. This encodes CASSVNNSPLHF.

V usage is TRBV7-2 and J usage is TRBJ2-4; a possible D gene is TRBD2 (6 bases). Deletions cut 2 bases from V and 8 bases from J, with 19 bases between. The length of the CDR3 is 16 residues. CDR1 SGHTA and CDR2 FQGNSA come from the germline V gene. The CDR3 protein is CASSLSRGRKTDIQYF. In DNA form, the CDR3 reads TGTGCCAGCAGCTTAAGTCGGGGGAGAAAGACGGACATTCAGTACTTC.

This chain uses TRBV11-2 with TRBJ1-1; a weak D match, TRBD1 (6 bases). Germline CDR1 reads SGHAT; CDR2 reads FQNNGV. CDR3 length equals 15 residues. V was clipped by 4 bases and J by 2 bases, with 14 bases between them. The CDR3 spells CASSSFGGANTEAFF. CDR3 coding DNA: TGTGCCAGCAGCTCCTTTGGGGGGGCTAACACTGAAGCTTTCTTT.

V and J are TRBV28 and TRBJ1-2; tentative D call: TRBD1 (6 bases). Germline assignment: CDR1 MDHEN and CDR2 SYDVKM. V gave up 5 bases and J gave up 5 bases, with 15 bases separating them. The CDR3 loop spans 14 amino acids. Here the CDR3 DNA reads TGTGCCAGCAGTCCAGGACAGACAGCTTATGGCTACACCTTC. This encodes CASSPGQTAYGYTF.

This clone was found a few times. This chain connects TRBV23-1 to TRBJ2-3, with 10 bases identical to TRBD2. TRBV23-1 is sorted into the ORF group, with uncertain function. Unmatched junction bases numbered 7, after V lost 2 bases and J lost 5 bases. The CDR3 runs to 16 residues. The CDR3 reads CASSQLAGAPRDTQYF. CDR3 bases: TGCGCCAGCAGTCAACTAGCGGGAGCTCCACGAGATACGCAGTATTTT.

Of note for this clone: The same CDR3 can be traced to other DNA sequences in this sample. The CDR3 reads CASSLERQGNTYNSPLHF. CDR3 sequence (DNA): TGTGCCAGCAGCTTGGAAAGGCAGGGGAATACCTATAATTCACCCCTCCACTTT. V and J are TRBV5-6 and TRBJ1-6, with D maybe TRBD1 (6 bases). CDR1 SGHDT and CDR2 YYEEEE come from the germline V gene. Between the trimmed V and J ends, which lost 0 bases and 2 bases, there was a span of 15 bases. This CDR3 comprises 18 residues.